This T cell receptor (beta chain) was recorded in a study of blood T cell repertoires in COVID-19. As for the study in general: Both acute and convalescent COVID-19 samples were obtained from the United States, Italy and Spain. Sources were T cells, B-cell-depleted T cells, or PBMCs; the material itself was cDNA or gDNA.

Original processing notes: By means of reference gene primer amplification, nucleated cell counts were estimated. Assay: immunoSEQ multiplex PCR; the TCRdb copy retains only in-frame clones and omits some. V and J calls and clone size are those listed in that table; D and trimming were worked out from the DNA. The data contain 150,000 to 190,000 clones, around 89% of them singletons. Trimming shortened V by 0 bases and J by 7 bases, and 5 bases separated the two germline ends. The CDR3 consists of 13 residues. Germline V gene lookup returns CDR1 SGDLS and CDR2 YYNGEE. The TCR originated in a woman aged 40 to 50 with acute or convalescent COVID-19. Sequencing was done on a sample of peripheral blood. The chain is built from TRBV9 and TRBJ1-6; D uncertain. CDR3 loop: CASSVEANSPLHF. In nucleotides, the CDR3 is TGTGCCAGCAGCGTAGAAGCGAATTCACCCCTCCACTTT. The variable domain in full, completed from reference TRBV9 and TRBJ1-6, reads DSGVTQTPKHLITATGQRVTLRCSPRSGDLSVYWYQQSLDQGLQFLIQYYNGEERAKGNILERFSAQQFPDLHSELNLSSLELGDSALYFCASSVEANSPLHFGNGTRLTVT.